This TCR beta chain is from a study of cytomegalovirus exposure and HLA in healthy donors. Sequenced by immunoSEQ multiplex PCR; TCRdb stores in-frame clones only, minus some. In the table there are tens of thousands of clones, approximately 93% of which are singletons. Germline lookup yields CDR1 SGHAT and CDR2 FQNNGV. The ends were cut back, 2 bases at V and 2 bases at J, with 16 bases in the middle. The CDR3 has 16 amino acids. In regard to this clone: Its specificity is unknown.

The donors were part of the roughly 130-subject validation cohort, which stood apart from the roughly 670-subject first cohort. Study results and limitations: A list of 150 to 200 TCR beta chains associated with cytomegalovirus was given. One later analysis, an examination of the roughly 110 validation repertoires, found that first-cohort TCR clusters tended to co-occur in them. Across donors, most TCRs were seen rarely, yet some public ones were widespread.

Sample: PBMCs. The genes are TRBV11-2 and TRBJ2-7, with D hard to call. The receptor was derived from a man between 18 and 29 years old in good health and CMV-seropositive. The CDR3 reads CASSLSGAYHPYEQYF. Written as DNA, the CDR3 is TGTGCCAGCAGCTTAAGTGGAGCCTATCATCCCTACGAGCAGTACTTC.